These 27 T cell receptor beta chains share one sample of origin, sequenced in a study of identical twins. Each CDR3 protein is one row after TCRdb ran MiXCR on the 5' RACE reads. The sample gives 470,000 or so distinct CDR3 sequences, roughly 24% of which show up once; roughly 2.8% is in the top ten. In addition, the sample was reused for a study of T cells expressing NK-cell markers.

The material sequenced was CD4+ T cells sorted from blood. Every receptor here comes from a woman aged 18-35 years in good health.

The chain is built from TRBV5-1 and TRBJ1-2; TRBD1 matches 10 bases. Germline values: CDR1 SGHRS, CDR2 YFSETQ. This CDR3 is 14 amino acids long. The ends lost 4 bases at V and 7 bases at J; junction bases unmatched: 7. The CDR3 nucleotides read TGCGCCAGCAGCCAAGGACAGGGGGACGGTGGCTACACCTTC. This translates into CASSQGQGDGGYTF.

This rearrangement joins TRBV9 to TRBJ2-7; possible D gene TRBD1, 6 bases. CDR3 length: 13 residues. V was trimmed by 4 bases and J by 3 bases, leaving 11 bases between them. Germline CDR1 is SGDLS and CDR2 is YYNGEE. The CDR3 spells CASSTRDNYEQYF. DNA of the CDR3: TGTGCCAGCAGCACTCGGGACAACTACGAGCAGTACTTC.

The chain links TRBV7-8 to TRBJ2-2; D remains unclear. Germline V CDR1 and CDR2: SGHVS, FQNEAQ. V lost 8 bases to trimming and J lost 9 bases, with 16 bases between them. The CDR3 totals 13 residues. CDR3 protein: CASGPRLLWELFF. For the CDR3, the DNA is TGTGCCAGCGGCCCTCGGCTCCTCTGGGAGCTGTTTTTT.

This rearrangement joins TRBV12-3 or TRBV12-4 to TRBJ1-1; the D is unclear. Trimming stripped 1 base from V and 10 bases from J, with 10 bases between. This CDR3 contains 12 residues. Here the CDR3 reads CASSLEGGRAFF. The CDR3 DNA sequence: TGTGCCAGCAGTTTAGAGGGAGGGCGAGCTTTCTTT.

The chain employs TRBV15 and TRBJ2-1; 9 bases line up with TRBD2. The CDR3 consists of 16 residues. CDR1 is LNHNV and CDR2 is YYDKDF in the germline V gene (reference sequence). J was trimmed by 5 bases and V by 7 bases; bases with no gene match: 12. CDR3 nucleotides: TGTGCCACCAAGGGGGGTCGGGCTAGCGGGGACAATGAGCAGTTCTTC. Amino acids: CATKGGRASGDNEQFF.

This clonotype was recorded a few times. The chain recombines TRBV5-1 with TRBJ2-1; 7 bases line up with TRBD1. J gave up 5 bases and V 2 bases, and 13 bases lay outside the gene matches. CDR1 is SGHRS, CDR2 YFSETQ, per germline. The CDR3 has 17 amino acids. The CDR3 loop reads CASSFPGTATINNEQFF. The CDR3 region has the DNA TGCGCCAGCAGCTTCCCCGGGACAGCCACCATAAACAATGAGCAGTTCTTC. The entire variable domain, with the rest obtained from reference TRBV5-1 and TRBJ2-1, is as follows: KAGVTQTPRYLIKTRGQQVTLSCSPISGHRSVSWYQQTPGQGLQFLFEYFSETQRNKGNFPGRFSGRQFSNSRSEMNVSTLELGDSALYLCASSFPGTATINNEQFFGPGTRLTVL.

This clonotype was recorded once. The chain combines TRBV7-2 with TRBJ2-1; D possibly corresponds to TRBD2 (5 bases). This CDR3 spans 17 amino acids. Germline CDR1 SGHTA, CDR2 FQGNSA. V lost 7 bases, J lost 9 bases, and 28 bases lay in between. CDR3 sequence (DNA): TGTGCCAGCACCCCCTCCGGCCCTAGCTGGTATGGGGTTGAGCAGTTCTTC. Encoded protein: CASTPSGPSWYGVEQFF.

This clonotype occurred a few times. The V and J genes are TRBV7-7 and TRBJ2-3; 10 bases agree with TRBD2. CDR1 is SSHAT and CDR2 is FNYEAQ in the germline V gene (reference sequence). This CDR3 region has 14 residues. V lost 3 bases, J lost 5 bases, and 2 bases stayed unmatched. The CDR3 loop reads CASSFSGRRDTQYF. The CDR3, as DNA: TGTGCCAGCAGCTTTAGCGGGAGGCGAGATACGCAGTATTTT.

This chain links TRBV6-2 or TRBV6-3 with TRBJ2-3; a weak D match, TRBD2 (6 bases). This CDR3 region has 13 residues. Deletions cut 5 bases from V and 2 bases from J, with 8 bases between. Germline loops: CDR1 MNHEY, CDR2 SVGEGT. The CDR3 DNA sequence: TGTGCCAGCAGTGGACTAAACACAGATACGCAGTATTTT. Its translation: CASSGLNTDTQYF.

This clonotype appeared a few times. This rearrangement joins TRBV7-9 to TRBJ1-6; no firm D call. The CDR3 runs to 15 residues. CDR1 and CDR2 (germline): SEHNR, FQNEAQ (reference sequence). Trimming took 7 bases from V and 0 from J, leaving 10 bases between them. The chain's CDR3 is CASKGKGSYNSPLHF. CDR3 nucleotide sequence: TGTGCCAGCAAGGGCAAGGGCTCCTATAATTCACCCCTCCACTTT.

The chain recombines TRBV7-2 with TRBJ2-5; no reliable D call. The V gene lost 2 bases and the J gene lost 1 base, with 14 bases spanning the gap. The CDR3 consists of 16 residues. Germline V gene lookup returns CDR1 SGHTA and CDR2 FQGNSA. CDR3 DNA: TGTGCCAGCAGCTTACAGCCAGGAGATTTCCAAGAGACCCAGTACTTC. Translating gives CASSLQPGDFQETQYF.

This clonotype was counted a few times. CDR3: CSVWQGIGKLFF. For the CDR3, the DNA is TGCAGCGTTTGGCAGGGAATTGGAAAACTGTTTTTT. This rearrangement joins TRBV29-1 to TRBJ1-4; tentative D call: TRBD1 (5 bases). From germline, CDR1 is SQVTM and CDR2 ANQGSEA. The CDR3 runs to 12 residues. V lost 5 bases and J lost 10, with 14 bases in between.

In this sample, this clonotype turned up many times. The chain carries TRBV20-1 and TRBJ2-7; no firm D call. Per the germline V gene, CDR1 is DFQATT and CDR2 is SNEGSKA (reference sequence). The CDR3 covers 12 residues. V was pared by 5 bases and J by 2 bases, with 10 bases between. The CDR3 loop reads CSAGRQTYEQYF. CDR3 nucleotide sequence: TGCAGTGCTGGGCGGCAAACCTACGAGCAGTACTTC.

This clonotype was observed a handful of times. This chain joins TRBV7-2 and TRBJ2-7; 8 nucleotides line up with TRBD1. Trimming took 5 bases from V and 4 from J; bases not matched to a gene: 4. This CDR3 has 13 amino acids. CDR1 is SGHTA and CDR2 is FQGNSA in the germline V gene. CDR3 residues: CASSARTGYEQYF. For the CDR3, the DNA is TGTGCCAGCAGCGCTCGGACAGGGTACGAGCAGTACTTC.

CDR3 DNA: TGCGCCAGCAGCCAAGAGTATAGGGACCTCTACGAGCAGTACTTC. It encodes CASSQEYRDLYEQYF. The gene calls are TRBV4-3 and TRBJ2-7; either TRBD1 or TRBD2 may fit D (5 bases each). V lost 0 bases to trimming and J lost 3 bases, with 12 bases between them. The V gene's germline CDR1 is LGHNA and CDR2 YSLEER. The CDR3 is 15 residues long.

This clonotype occurred a few times. J is TRBJ2-2 and V is TRBV9; tentatively, D is TRBD1 or TRBD2 (5 bases each). The germline gives CDR1 SGDLS, CDR2 YYNGEE. Trimming pared 0 bases from V and 3 bases from J, leaving 9 bases between. This CDR3 comprises 15 residues. CDR3 in amino acids: CASSVDGGHTGELFF. The CDR3 DNA reads TGTGCCAGCAGCGTAGATGGGGGTCACACCGGGGAGCTGTTTTTT.

The chain employs TRBV10-3 and TRBJ2-1; tentative D call: TRBD2 (5 bases). The CDR3 loop spans 16 amino acids. V gave up 5 bases and J gave up 12 bases, with 26 bases separating them. Per germline, CDR1 ENHRY and CDR2 SYGVKD. CDR3 sequence reads: CAISPRSGPHGSVQFF. For the CDR3, the DNA is TGTGCCATCAGTCCTCGGAGCGGACCCCATGGATCCGTGCAGTTCTTC.

There are a few counts of this clonotype. The gene calls are TRBV27 and TRBJ2-3; 14 bases fit TRBD2. Germline values: CDR1 MNHEY, CDR2 SMNVEV (reference sequence). The CDR3 length is 19 residues. The V and J ends lost 2 bases and 4 bases, in that order; junction bases with no gene match: 11. The DNA of the CDR3 is TGTGCCAGCAGTTTAAGGACGACTAGCGGGAGGGCCAGTGCAGATACGCAGTATTTT. It yields the protein CASSLRTTSGRASADTQYF.

The V call is TRBV2, the J call TRBJ2-1; possibly TRBD1 or TRBD2 for D (6 bases each). Looked up from germline, CDR1 is SNHLY and CDR2 is FYNNEI. Trimming shortened V by 3 bases and J by 8 bases, and 14 bases separated the two germline ends. The CDR3 is 14 residues long. The CDR3 spells CASSDDGRGDEQFF. In DNA, the CDR3 is TGTGCCAGCAGTGACGACGGAAGGGGGGATGAGCAGTTCTTC.

This clonotype has just a few counts. The rearrangement links TRBV20-1 to TRBJ1-5, with D hard to call. The CDR3 sequence is 16 residues long. Per the germline V gene, CDR1 is DFQATT and CDR2 is SNEGSKA (reference sequence). V was trimmed by 2 bases and J by 1 base, leaving 15 bases between them. CDR3 in DNA: TGCAGTGCTAGAAAACGTCCAGGATGGAGCAATCAGCCCCAGCATTTT. This translates into CSARKRPGWSNQPQHF.

In this sample, this clonotype turned up many times. V and J are TRBV2 and TRBJ2-1; 10 bases fit TRBD2. This CDR3 has 15 residues. The junction had 6 bases not matched to a gene; V was cut back by 6 bases and J by 4 bases. Germline CDR1 and CDR2: SNHLY and FYNNEI. The CDR3, as DNA: TGTGCCAGCAGGGTAGGACTAGCGGCTTACAATGAGCAGTTCTTC. This gives the protein CASRVGLAAYNEQFF.

The V gene is TRBV11-2, the J gene TRBJ2-3, with TRBD2 matching over 7 bases. Per the germline V gene, CDR1 is SGHAT and CDR2 is FQNNGV. With V trimmed by 6 bases and J by 1 base, 7 bases remained unmatched. There are 15 residues in the CDR3. CDR3 sequence (DNA): TGTGCCAGCAGGGCGTCCGCGGGGGGCACAGATACGCAGTATTTT. It encodes CASRASAGGTDTQYF.

The V gene is TRBV5-1, the J gene TRBJ2-5, with 7 bases aligning to TRBD1. With 4 bases clipped from V and 6 bases from J, the junction kept 9 bases outside the gene matches. The CDR3 spans 14 residues. CDR1 SGHRS and CDR2 YFSETQ come from the germline V gene. CDR3 in amino acids: CASSARDRVQTQYF. The CDR3 DNA follows: TGCGCCAGCAGCGCCCGGGACAGAGTACAGACCCAGTACTTC.

This clonotype has a handful of counts. The rearrangement links TRBV5-1 to TRBJ2-7, with a tentative D call TRBD1 (6 bases). This CDR3 contains 15 residues. In germline, CDR1 is SGHRS, CDR2 YFSETQ. The germline V and J ends were trimmed by 6 bases and 2 bases, with 18 bases remaining between them. The CDR3 DNA reads TGCGCCAGCAACGACAACTTGGGGGCAGCCTACGAGCAGTACTTC. Translation gives CASNDNLGAAYEQYF.

This clonotype was seen more than once but under ten times. This chain uses TRBV29-1 with TRBJ1-5; D is undetermined. V lost 6 bases, J lost 0 bases, and 12 bases lay in between. Germline CDR1 reads SQVTM; CDR2 reads ANQGSEA. The CDR3 is 14 residues long. CDR3 amino acids: CSVSWGYSNQPQHF. The CDR3 DNA is TGCAGCGTGTCCTGGGGATATAGCAATCAGCCCCAGCATTTT.

This clonotype was picked up a small number of times. This chain uses TRBV9 with TRBJ1-5; no clear D gene. This CDR3 is built from 15 residues. V was cut by 0 bases and J by 7 bases, with 14 bases left in between. Germline V gives CDR1 SGDLS, CDR2 YYNGEE. DNA of the CDR3: TGTGCCAGCAGCGTAGGGGAGGGAGTCCGGCAGCCCCAGCATTTT. This encodes CASSVGEGVRQPQHF.

The CDR3 DNA sequence: TGTGCCAGCAGCCTTGGACTAGCGGGGGTGGTGGGGGAGCTGTTTTTT. Amino acid sequence: CASSLGLAGVVGELFF. The V and J genes are TRBV12-3 or TRBV12-4 and TRBJ2-2; 13 bases match TRBD2. The CDR3 contains 16 residues. Losses at the gene ends were 6 bases for V and 8 bases for J; bases not matched to a gene: 9.